This T cell receptor (beta chain) was identified in a study of blood T cells in healthy people across ages. Findings and caveats of the study: Expanded clonotype shifts may have been confounded, as the donors had an unknown CMV status. Roughly linear age-related decline in beta diversity appeared, significant by age about 40.

About this clonotype itself: Its specificity is not known.

Primed by a sample-barcoded 5' primer and a J-beta primer mix, a second PCR proceeded for 7 to 11 cycles. The template-switch adaptor, which had 12 random nucleotides, put a tag on each cDNA molecule. TCRdb itself ran the 5' RACE reads through MiXCR, one entry per CDR3 protein. The repertoire holds 600,000 or so distinct CDR3 sequences, approximately 30% seen once, with approximately 14% in the top ten. Germline loops: CDR1 SGHVS, CDR2 FNYEAQ. V dropped 1 base and J dropped 2; count of bases not matched to a gene: 8. The CDR3 is made up of 17 amino acids. Every sample yielded at least 6.5 million isolated PBMCs.

This rearrangement joins TRBV7-6 to TRBJ2-3; 8 positions match TRBD2. The sequence was obtained from an elderly woman in good health. Sequenced: blood. The CDR3 DNA reads as TGTGCCAGCAGCTTAGGGCTAGCGGGCCCCTACACAGATACGCAGTATTTT. It is translated as CASSLGLAGPYTDTQYF.